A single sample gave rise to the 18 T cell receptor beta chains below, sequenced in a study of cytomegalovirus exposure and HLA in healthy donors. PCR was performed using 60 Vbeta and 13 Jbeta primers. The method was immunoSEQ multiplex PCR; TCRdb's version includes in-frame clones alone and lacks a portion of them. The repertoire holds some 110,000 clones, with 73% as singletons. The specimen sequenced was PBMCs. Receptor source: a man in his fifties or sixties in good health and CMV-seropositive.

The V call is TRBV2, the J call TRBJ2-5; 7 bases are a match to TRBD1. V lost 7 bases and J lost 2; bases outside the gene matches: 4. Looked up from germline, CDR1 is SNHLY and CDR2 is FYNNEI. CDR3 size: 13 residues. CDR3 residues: CASTGQPQETQYF. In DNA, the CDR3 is TGTGCCAGCACGGGACAGCCGCAAGAGACCCAGTACTTC.

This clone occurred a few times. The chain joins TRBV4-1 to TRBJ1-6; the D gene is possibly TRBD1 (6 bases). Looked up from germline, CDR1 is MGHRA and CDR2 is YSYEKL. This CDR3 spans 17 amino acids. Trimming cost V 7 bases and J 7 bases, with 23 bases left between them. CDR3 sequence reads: CASIPPSGAFENSPLHF. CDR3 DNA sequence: TGCGCCAGCATCCCCCCATCAGGGGCGTTTGAGAATTCACCCCTCCACTTT.

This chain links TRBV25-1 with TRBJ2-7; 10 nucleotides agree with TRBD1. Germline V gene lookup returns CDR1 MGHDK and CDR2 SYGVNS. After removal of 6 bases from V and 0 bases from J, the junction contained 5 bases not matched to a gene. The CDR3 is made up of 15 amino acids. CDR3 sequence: CASSLTGGGSYEQYF. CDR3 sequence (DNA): TGTGCCAGCAGCTTGACAGGGGGCGGCTCCTACGAGCAGTACTTC.

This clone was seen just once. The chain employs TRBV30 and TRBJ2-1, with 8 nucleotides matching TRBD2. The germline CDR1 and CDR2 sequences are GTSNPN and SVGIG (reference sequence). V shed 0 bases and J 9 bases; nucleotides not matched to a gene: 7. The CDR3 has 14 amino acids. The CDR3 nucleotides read TGTGCCTGGAGTGTATTCGGGGGGGTTAGTGAGCAGTTCTTC. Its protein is CAWSVFGGVSEQFF. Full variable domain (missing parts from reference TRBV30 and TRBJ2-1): SQTIHQWPATLVQPVGSPLSLECTVEGTSNPNLYWYRQAAGRGLQLLFYSVGIGQISSEVPQNLSASRPQDRQFILSSKKLLLSDSGFYLCAWSVFGGVSEQFFGPGTRLTVL.

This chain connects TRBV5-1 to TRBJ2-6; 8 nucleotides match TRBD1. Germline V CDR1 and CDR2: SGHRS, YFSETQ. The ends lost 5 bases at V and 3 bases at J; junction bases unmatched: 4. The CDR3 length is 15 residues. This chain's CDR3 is CASRQGALGANVLTF. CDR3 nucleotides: TGCGCCAGCAGGCAGGGGGCGCTTGGGGCCAACGTCCTGACTTTC.

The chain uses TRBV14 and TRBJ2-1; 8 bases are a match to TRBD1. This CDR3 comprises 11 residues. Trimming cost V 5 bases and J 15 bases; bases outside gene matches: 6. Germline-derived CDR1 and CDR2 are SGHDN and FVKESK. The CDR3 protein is CASSIGQGTFF. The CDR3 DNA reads TGTGCCAGCAGCATAGGACAGGGAACGTTCTTC.

Here the CDR3 DNA reads TGCGCCAGCAGCCCAGGTTTTTCCTACAATGAGCAGTTCTTC. This gives the protein CASSPGFSYNEQFF. The rearrangement uses TRBV5-1 and TRBJ2-1, with D unresolved. The CDR3 sequence is 14 residues long. The V end was cut by 4 bases, the J end by 1 base, with 9 bases between. Per the germline V gene, CDR1 is SGHRS and CDR2 is YFSETQ.

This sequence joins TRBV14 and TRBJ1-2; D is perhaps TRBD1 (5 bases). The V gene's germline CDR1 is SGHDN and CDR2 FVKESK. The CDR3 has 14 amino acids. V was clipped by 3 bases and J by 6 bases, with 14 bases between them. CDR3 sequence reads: CASSHLSREDGYTF. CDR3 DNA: TGTGCCAGCAGCCATCTTTCCAGGGAGGATGGCTACACCTTC.

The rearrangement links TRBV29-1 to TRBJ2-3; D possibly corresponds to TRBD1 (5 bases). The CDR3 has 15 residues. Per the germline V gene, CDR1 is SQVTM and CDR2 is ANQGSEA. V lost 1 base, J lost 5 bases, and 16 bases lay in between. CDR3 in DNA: TGCAGCGTTGAAGTATTGGGGCAGGGTCTAGATACGCAGTATTTT. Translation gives CSVEVLGQGLDTQYF.

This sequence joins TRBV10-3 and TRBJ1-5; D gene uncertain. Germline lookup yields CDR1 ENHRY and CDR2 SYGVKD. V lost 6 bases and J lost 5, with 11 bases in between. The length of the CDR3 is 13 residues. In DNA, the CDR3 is TGTGCCATCAGCCATCCGGGTTATCAGCCCCAGCATTTT. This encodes CAISHPGYQPQHF.

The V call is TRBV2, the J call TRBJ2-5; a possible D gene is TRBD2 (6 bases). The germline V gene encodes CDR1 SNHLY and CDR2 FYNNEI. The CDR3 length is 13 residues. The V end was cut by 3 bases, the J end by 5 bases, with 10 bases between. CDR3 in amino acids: CASSDGSGETQYF. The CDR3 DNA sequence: TGTGCCAGCAGTGATGGCAGCGGGGAGACCCAGTACTTC.

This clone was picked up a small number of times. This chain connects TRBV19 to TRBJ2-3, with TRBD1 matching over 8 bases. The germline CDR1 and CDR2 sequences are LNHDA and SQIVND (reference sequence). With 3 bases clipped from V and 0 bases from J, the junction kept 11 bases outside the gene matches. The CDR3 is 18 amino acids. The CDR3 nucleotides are TGTGCCAGTAGTATGGGCAGGGGGCTCCTGCTTAGCACAGATACGCAGTATTTT. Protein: CASSMGRGLLLSTDTQYF.

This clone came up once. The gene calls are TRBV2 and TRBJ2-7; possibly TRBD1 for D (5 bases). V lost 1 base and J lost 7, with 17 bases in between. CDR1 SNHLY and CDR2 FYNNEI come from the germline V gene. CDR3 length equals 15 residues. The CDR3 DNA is TGTGCCAGCAGTGAAGTTGGGGCTTCTGGATGGGAGCAGTACTTC. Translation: CASSEVGASGWEQYF.

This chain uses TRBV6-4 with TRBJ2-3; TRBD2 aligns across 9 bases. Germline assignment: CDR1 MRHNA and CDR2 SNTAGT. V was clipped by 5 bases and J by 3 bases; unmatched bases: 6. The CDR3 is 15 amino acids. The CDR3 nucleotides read TGTGCCAGCAGTAGCGGGGGGCTTCATACAGATACGCAGTATTTT. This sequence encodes CASSSGGLHTDTQYF.

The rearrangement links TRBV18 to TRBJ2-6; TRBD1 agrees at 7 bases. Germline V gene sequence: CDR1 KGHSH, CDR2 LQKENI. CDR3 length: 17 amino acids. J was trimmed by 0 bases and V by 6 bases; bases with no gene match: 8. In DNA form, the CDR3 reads TGTGCCAGCTCTCCCGGGACAGTGAGCTCTGGGGCCAACGTCCTGACTTTC. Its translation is CASSPGTVSSGANVLTF.

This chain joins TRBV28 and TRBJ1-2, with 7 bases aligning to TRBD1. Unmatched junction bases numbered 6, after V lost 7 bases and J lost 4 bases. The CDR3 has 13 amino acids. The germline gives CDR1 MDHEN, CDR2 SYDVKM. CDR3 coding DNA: TGTGCCAGCATACGGGACAGCTTCTATGGCTACACCTTC. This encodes CASIRDSFYGYTF.

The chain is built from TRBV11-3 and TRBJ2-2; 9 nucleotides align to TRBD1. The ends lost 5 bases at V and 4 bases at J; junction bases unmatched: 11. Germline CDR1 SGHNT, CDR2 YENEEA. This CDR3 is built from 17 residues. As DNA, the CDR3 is TGTGCCAGCAGCAATCCTCCGGGACAGGGAACCACCGGGGAGCTGTTTTTT. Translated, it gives CASSNPPGQGTTGELFF.

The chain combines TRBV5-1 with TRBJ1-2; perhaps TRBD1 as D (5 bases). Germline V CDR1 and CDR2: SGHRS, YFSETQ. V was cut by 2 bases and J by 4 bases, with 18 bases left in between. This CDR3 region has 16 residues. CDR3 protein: CASSFGTGESVYGYTF. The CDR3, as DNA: TGCGCCAGCAGCTTTGGGACTGGCGAGTCGGTCTATGGCTACACCTTC.